Sequencing of this TCR beta chain was carried out in a study of CD8+ T cells in alopecia areata. Both peripheral blood and punch biopsies of lesional scalp skin were obtained from patients who had alopecia areata. Sequencing relied on a cDNA template that was reverse transcribed from extracted RNA. The protocol was immunoSEQ multiplex PCR, while the TCRdb copy is restricted to in-frame clones and leaves out a portion. The sample shows about 15,000 clones, about 63% of them seen only once. In the case of this clone: The junction and the germline gene differ at one end; a read error may be behind it.

The CDR3 runs to 16 residues. CDR1 and CDR2 (germline): MNHEY, SMNVEV (reference sequence). The sample taken for sequencing was skin. The TCR comes from a human donor with alopecia areata. The J gene is TRBJ2-5, the V gene TRBV27, with 9 bases identical to TRBD2. The CDR3 reads CASSPTAGLAMETRYF. The CDR3 region has the DNA TGTGCCAGCAGTCCCACAGCCGGACTAGCGATGGAGACCCGGTACTTC.